The present TCR beta chain was sequenced within a study of long-term antiretroviral therapy in people with HIV. None of the participants with HIV were treated outside the United States. Notes on the study in general: Dominance of pre-ART expanded clones persisted, fluctuating and often declining after ART.

On this clone: Antigen specificity is unknown.

Germline V gene lookup returns CDR1 SGHRS and CDR2 YFSETQ. CDR3 length: 17 residues. Losses at the gene ends were 6 bases for V and 4 bases for J; bases not matched to a gene: 10. The run of the v3.0 immunoSEQ assay was at survey level. The table came from immunoSEQ multiplex PCR; TCRdb's copy has only in-frame clones and leaves some out. This sample has approximately 10,000 clones, with around three quarters found just once. Sequencing used unsorted PBMCs, obtained 3.1 years before starting antiretroviral therapy. The sequence was collected from a man aged 35-49 years with HIV. The chain carries TRBV5-1 and TRBJ2-3; 14 nucleotides align to TRBD2. CDR3 region: CASTGTSGRYVPDTQYF. CDR3 sequence (DNA): TGCGCCAGCACGGGGACTAGCGGGAGATATGTGCCAGATACGCAGTATTTT.